This T cell receptor beta chain was sequenced in a study of vaccination and CD4 T cells after COVID-19. About the study: Spike peptides, overlapping and drawn from SARS-CoV-2, HCoV-NL63, HCoV-OC43 and HCoV-229E, were used to stimulate cells.

Comments on this clonotype: The antigen remains undetermined.

Described treatment: roughly 11-day PBMC culture with coronavirus spike peptide pools or control peptides (ViraFEST assay). Prior SARS-CoV-2 infection was absent in healthy vaccine recipients, which was shown by nucleocapsid antibodies that were negative before and after vaccination. There are 15 residues in the CDR3. V lost 5 bases and J lost 4; bases outside the gene matches: 10. Germline CDR1 and CDR2: SEHNR and FQNEAQ (reference sequence). With the Oncomine TCR Beta short-read assay, DNA from cultured CD4+ T cells was sequenced. One entry per CDR3 protein results from TCRdb running MiXCR on the PCR reads. The profile shows about 21,000 distinct CDR3 sequences, 62% of them singletons.

The chain employs TRBV7-9 and TRBJ2-5, with 7 bases matching TRBD1. Material: CD4+ T cells from blood, cultured in vitro, obtained before SARS-CoV-2 vaccination. This clonotype originated in a human donor who received a COVID-19 vaccine. CDR3 loop: CASSIIQGNGETQYF. The CDR3 DNA reads as TGTGCCAGCAGCATAATACAGGGGAATGGAGAGACCCAGTACTTC.